This TCR beta chain was retrieved from a study of T cell responses to AZD1222 COVID-19 vaccine. CDR3 size: 15 residues. Trimming stripped 1 base from V and 6 bases from J, with 13 bases between. In germline, CDR1 is WSHSY, CDR2 SAAADI. Sequencing used immunoSEQ multiplex PCR; TCRdb keeps in-frame clones, though not all of them. The sample yields more than 100,000 clones, roughly 90% seen once. Sequencing was performed on peripheral blood, taken on day 0 of AZD1222 vaccination. V and J are TRBV10-2 and TRBJ2-4; D not resolved. The source of this sequence is an adult in good health. This chain's CDR3 is CASSELSTVGNIQYF. In DNA, the CDR3 is TGCGCCAGCAGTGAGTTGAGTACGGTAGGAAACATTCAGTACTTC.